This record looks at one T cell receptor beta chain sequence and its context. The data are from a study of blood T cell repertoires in COVID-19. About the research overall: T cells, B-cell-depleted T cells, or PBMCs supplied cDNA or gDNA.

In the original workflow: Amplification of reference gene primers was used by the study to estimate nucleated cell counts. Here immunoSEQ multiplex PCR was the method, and the copy in TCRdb shows in-frame clones only, minus some. That table is the source of V, J and clone size, and D and trimming were worked out from the DNA. The table lists fewer than 100,000 clones, about nine tenths of them singletons. The source material was peripheral blood. The sequence was obtained from a man aged 45-65 years with acute or convalescent COVID-19.

The CDR3 protein is CASSMGLGADNEQFF. In nucleotides, the CDR3 is TGTGCCAGTAGTATGGGGCTGGGGGCAGACAATGAGCAGTTCTTC. The V gene is TRBV19, the J gene TRBJ2-1, with D maybe TRBD1 (6 bases). CDR3 size: 15 residues. V was cut by 3 bases and J by 5 bases, with 14 bases left in between. CDR1 is LNHDA, CDR2 SQIVND, per germline (reference sequence).